These 9 T cell receptor beta chains originate from one sample sequenced in a study of T-cell reconstitution after alpha-beta-depleted transplantation in children. This sample's TCRbeta library carried unique molecular identifier barcodes. One entry per CDR3 protein results from TCRdb running MiXCR on the PCR reads. This sample has about 480,000 distinct CDR3 sequences; around 13% occur once, and the top ten carry 4.5% to 6%. The sample in question was PBMCs from the stem cell graft donor, obtained from the stem cell graft. Receptors originate from a human donor who donated a stem cell graft to a child with combined immunodeficiency.

The genes are TRBV9 and TRBJ2-1; 10 nucleotides agree with TRBD2. With 4 bases clipped from V and 9 bases from J, the junction kept 10 bases outside the gene matches. This CDR3 contains 15 residues. CDR1 is SGDLS, CDR2 YYNGEE, per germline. DNA of the CDR3: TGTGCCAGCAGCAAACCGGGACTAGCGTCTGGTGAGCAGTTCTTC. This encodes CASSKPGLASGEQFF. The full variable domain, completed using reference TRBV9 and TRBJ2-1, is DSGVTQTPKHLITATGQRVTLRCSPRSGDLSVYWYQQSLDQGLQFLIQYYNGEERAKGNILERFSAQQFPDLHSELNLSSLELGDSALYFCASSKPGLASGEQFFGPGTRLTVL.

This clonotype has ten or more counts. V and J are TRBV20-1 and TRBJ2-3; 7 bases are a match to TRBD2. CDR1 is DFQATT and CDR2 is SNEGSKA in the germline V gene (reference sequence). V lost 1 base and J lost 0; bases outside the gene matches: 4. There are 15 residues in the CDR3. CDR3 nucleotide sequence: TGCAGTGCTAGAGGGCGGGAGTGGAGCACAGATACGCAGTATTTT. This gives the protein CSARGREWSTDTQYF.

This clonotype has ten or more counts. The V gene is TRBV5-6, the J gene TRBJ2-1; 10 nucleotides match TRBD1. The CDR3 consists of 16 residues. The germline gives CDR1 SGHDT, CDR2 YYEEEE. The J segment lost 8 bases and the V segment lost 3 bases, leaving 11 bases of the junction unmatched. This chain's CDR3 is CASSSPGTGVVDEQFF. The CDR3, as DNA: TGTGCCAGCAGCTCGCCCGGGACAGGGGTGGTTGATGAGCAGTTCTTC.

This clonotype appeared many times. This chain links TRBV10-3 with TRBJ2-1; D ambiguous. Per germline, CDR1 ENHRY and CDR2 SYGVKD. The V end was cut by 4 bases, the J end by 4 bases, with 11 bases between. This CDR3 has 14 residues. CDR3 in amino acids: CAISGNRAYNEQFF. CDR3 sequence (DNA): TGTGCCATCAGTGGCAATCGGGCTTACAATGAGCAGTTCTTC.

There are many counts of this clonotype. The J gene is TRBJ2-2, the V gene TRBV6-4; D is uncertain. V was shortened by 3 bases and J by 3 bases, with 5 bases between the two germline ends. The germline V gene encodes CDR1 MRHNA and CDR2 SNTAGT. This CDR3 is built from 13 residues. CDR3 in amino acids: CASSEGDTGELFF. CDR3 DNA: TGTGCCAGCAGTGAGGGTGACACCGGGGAGCTGTTTTTT.

This clonotype was counted ten times or more. The genes are TRBV9 and TRBJ1-4; D is ambiguous. Trimming cost V 3 bases and J 4 bases, with 13 bases left between them. Germline V CDR1 and CDR2: SGDLS, YYNGEE. The CDR3 is made up of 15 amino acids. Written as DNA, the CDR3 is TGTGCCAGCAGCGCCGGTCCAGGCCATAATGAAAAACTGTTTTTT. Translation gives CASSAGPGHNEKLFF. Full variable domain (missing parts from reference TRBV9 and TRBJ1-4): DSGVTQTPKHLITATGQRVTLRCSPRSGDLSVYWYQQSLDQGLQFLIQYYNGEERAKGNILERFSAQQFPDLHSELNLSSLELGDSALYFCASSAGPGHNEKLFFGSGTQLSVL.

This clonotype was observed many times. The chain couples TRBV20-1 to TRBJ2-1; D unclear. CDR3 length: 16 amino acids. Germline CDR1 is DFQATT and CDR2 is SNEGSKA (reference sequence). V gave up 6 bases and J gave up 5 bases, with 23 bases separating them. The chain's CDR3 is CSAIHAKGLTNNEQFF. The CDR3 DNA sequence: TGCAGTGCCATCCACGCGAAAGGGTTGACGAACAATGAGCAGTTCTTC.

This clonotype was recorded at least ten times. The chain has TRBV18 and TRBJ1-1; D not certain. V dropped 3 bases and J dropped 3 bases, with 11 bases sitting between them. This CDR3 comprises 14 residues. Germline V gives CDR1 KGHSH, CDR2 LQKENI. The CDR3 nucleotides read TGTGCCAGCTCACCGTTTTCACAGTACACTGAAGCTTTCTTT. This codes for CASSPFSQYTEAFF.

The chain joins TRBV7-9 to TRBJ2-7, with 8 bases lining up with TRBD2. Germline CDR1 SEHNR, CDR2 FQNEAQ (reference sequence). The ends lost 5 bases at V and 4 bases at J; junction bases unmatched: 16. The CDR3 runs 17 residues. In nucleotides, the CDR3 is TGTGCCAGCAGCCCGCCGGCGGGAGGTCTGCCTTTTTACGAGCAGTACTTC. This codes for CASSPPAGGLPFYEQYF.